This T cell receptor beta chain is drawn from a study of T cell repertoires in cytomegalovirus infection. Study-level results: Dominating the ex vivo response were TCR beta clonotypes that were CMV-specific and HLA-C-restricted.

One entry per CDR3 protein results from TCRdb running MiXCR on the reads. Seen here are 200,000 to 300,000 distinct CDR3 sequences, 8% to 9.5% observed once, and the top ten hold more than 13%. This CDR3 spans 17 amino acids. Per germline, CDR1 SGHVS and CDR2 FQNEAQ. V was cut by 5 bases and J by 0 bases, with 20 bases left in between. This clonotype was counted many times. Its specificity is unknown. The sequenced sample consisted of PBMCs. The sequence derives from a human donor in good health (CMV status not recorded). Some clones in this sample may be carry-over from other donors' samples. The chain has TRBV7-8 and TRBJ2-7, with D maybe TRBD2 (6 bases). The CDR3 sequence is CASSPRRGLESSYEQYF. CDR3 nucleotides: TGTGCCAGCAGCCCCCGTCGGGGACTGGAAAGCTCCTACGAGCAGTACTTC.